This paragraph reports one T cell receptor beta chain. As yet, its antigen is unknown. TCRdb reprocessed the 5' RACE reads and keeps a single row for each CDR3 protein, giving no DNA. The sample totals about 120,000 distinct CDR3 sequences. These data belong to a study of T cells expressing NK-cell markers. Study context: Underlying the TCR beta repertoires were sorted CD3+CD56+NKG2C+, CD3+CD56+NKG2C- and CD3+CD56-NKG2C+ T cells.

Germline-derived CDR1 and CDR2 are LNHDA and SQIVND (reference sequence). CDR3 length: 15 amino acids. General observations from the study: These clonotypes additionally ranked first within the CD3+CD56-NKG2C+ fraction of a few donors.

Sequenced: blood T cells: a sorted CD56 or NKG2C T cell subset, CD4+ or CD8+ T cells, or bulk PBMC T cells (not recorded which). The source of this sequence is a woman aged 18 to 69 in good health. J is TRBJ2-1 and V is TRBV19; the TCRdb call, TRBD2, lacks DNA for checking. The CDR3 loop reads CASSELRGPYNEQFF.